This TCR beta chain was identified during a study of CD8+ T cells in alopecia areata. Study results and caveats: Although TCR sharing was seen in mice, sharing across patients was less clear, possibly for HLA-related reasons. Resident alphabeta T cells of normal skin are also sequenced in scalp samples. The study found higher clonality in lesional than normal scalp, especially in alopecia totalis/universalis.

Comments on this clone: The target antigen is unknown.

Cell sorting was applied to PBMCs, and CD4+ and CD8+ T cells were collected. The CDR3 contains 13 residues. Germline assignment: CDR1 SGHNT and CDR2 YYREEE (reference sequence). Trimming pared 9 bases from V and 5 bases from J, leaving 16 bases between. The sequencing template was cDNA reverse transcribed from extracted RNA. The repertoire was sequenced with immunoSEQ multiplex PCR; TCRdb's copy has only in-frame clones and lacks some. This sample has roughly 100,000 clones, with approximately 58% found just once. The V and J genes are TRBV5-4 and TRBJ2-3; D not certain. The specimen was CD4+ T cells sorted from blood. The receptor comes from a human donor in good health. DNA for the CDR3: TGTGCCACATCCGGGTCAGATCGAGATACGCAGTATTTT. It yields the protein CATSGSDRDTQYF.